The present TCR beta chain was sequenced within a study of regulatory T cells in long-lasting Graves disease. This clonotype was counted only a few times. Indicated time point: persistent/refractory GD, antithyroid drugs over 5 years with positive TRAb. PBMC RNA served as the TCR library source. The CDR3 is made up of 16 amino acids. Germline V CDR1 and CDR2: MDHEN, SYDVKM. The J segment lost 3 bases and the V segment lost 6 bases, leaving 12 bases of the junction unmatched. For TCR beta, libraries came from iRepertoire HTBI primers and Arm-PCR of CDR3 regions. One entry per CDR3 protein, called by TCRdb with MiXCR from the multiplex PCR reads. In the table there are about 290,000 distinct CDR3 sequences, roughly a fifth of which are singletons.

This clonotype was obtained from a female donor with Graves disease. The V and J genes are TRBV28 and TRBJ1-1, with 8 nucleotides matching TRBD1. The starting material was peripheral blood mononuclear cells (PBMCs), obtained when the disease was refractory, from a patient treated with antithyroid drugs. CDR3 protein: CASRESGGRVDTEAFF. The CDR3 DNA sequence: TGTGCCAGCAGGGAGTCAGGGGGCCGGGTCGACACTGAAGCTTTCTTT.